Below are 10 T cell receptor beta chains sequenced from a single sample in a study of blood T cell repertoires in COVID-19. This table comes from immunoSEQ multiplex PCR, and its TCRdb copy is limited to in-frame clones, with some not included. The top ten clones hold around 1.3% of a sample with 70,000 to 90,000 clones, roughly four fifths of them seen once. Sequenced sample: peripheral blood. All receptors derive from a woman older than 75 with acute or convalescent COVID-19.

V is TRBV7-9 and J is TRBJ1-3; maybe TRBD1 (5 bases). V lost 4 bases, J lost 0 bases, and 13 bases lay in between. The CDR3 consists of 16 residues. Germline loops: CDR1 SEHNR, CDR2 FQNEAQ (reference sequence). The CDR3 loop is CASSSQGIISGNTIYF. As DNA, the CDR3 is TGTGCCAGCAGCTCCCAGGGTATAATCTCTGGAAACACCATATATTTT.

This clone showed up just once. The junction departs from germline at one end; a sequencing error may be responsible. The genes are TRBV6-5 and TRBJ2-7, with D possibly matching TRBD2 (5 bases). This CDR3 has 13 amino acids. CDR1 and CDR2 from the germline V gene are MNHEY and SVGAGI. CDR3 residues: CASSDSGGHEQYF. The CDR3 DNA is TGTGCCAGCAGTGACTCAGGAGGACACGAGCAGTACTTC.

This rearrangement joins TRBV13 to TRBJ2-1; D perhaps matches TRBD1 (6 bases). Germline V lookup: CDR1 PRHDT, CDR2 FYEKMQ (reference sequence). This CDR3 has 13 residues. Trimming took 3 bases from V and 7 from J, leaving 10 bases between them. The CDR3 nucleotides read TGTGCCAGCAGCTTGGGTACAGGGAATGAGCAGTTCTTC. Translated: CASSLGTGNEQFF. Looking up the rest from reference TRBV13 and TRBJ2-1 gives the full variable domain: AAGVIQSPRHLIKEKRETATLKCYPIPRHDTVYWYQQGPGQDPQFLISFYEKMQSDKGSIPDRFSAQQFSDYHSELNMSSLELGDSALYFCASSLGTGNEQFFGPGTRLTVL.

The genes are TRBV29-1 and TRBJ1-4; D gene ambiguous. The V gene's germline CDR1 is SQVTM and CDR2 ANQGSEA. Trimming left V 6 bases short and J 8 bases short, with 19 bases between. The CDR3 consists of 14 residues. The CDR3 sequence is CSVAAQLSGEKLFF. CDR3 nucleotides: TGCAGCGTGGCAGCTCAGCTAAGCGGGGAAAAACTGTTTTTT.

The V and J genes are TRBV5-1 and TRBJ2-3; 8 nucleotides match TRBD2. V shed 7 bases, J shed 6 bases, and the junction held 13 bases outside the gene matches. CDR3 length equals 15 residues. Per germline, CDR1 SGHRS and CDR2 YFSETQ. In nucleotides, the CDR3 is TGCGCCAGCGGCAGAGCGGGAGATGGGACTGATACGCAGTATTTT. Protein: CASGRAGDGTDTQYF.

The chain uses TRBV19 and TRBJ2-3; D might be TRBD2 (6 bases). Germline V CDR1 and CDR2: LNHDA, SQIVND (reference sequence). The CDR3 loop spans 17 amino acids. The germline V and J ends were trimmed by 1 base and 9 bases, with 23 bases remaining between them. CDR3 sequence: CASSIVATGAGGSTQYF. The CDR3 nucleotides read TGTGCCAGTAGTATAGTAGCTACCGGCGCCGGGGGATCGACGCAGTATTTT.

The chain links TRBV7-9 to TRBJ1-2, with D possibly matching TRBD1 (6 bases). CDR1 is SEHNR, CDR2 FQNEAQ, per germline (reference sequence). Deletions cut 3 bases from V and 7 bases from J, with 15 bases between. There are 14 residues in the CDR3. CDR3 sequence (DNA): TGTGCCAGCAGCTTCGACCCGACAGGTGGTGGCTACACCTTC. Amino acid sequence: CASSFDPTGGGYTF.

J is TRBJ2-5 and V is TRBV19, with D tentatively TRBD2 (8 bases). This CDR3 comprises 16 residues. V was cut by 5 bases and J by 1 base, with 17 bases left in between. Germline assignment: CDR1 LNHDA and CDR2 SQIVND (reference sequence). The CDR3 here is CASSGRREGAQETQYF. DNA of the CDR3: TGTGCCAGTAGTGGCCGACGGGAGGGGGCCCAAGAGACCCAGTACTTC.

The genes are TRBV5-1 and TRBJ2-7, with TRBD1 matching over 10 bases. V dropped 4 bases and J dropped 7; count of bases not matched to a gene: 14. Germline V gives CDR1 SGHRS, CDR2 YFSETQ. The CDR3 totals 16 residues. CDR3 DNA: TGCGCCAGCAGCGTCACTTCCGGGACAGGGGTGGAAGAGCAGTACTTC. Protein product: CASSVTSGTGVEEQYF.

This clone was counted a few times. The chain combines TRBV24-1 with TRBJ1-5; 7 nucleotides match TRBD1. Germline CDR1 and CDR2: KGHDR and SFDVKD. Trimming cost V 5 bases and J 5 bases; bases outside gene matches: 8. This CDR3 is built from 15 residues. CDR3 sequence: CATSGRQGFDQPQHF. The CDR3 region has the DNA TGTGCCACCAGTGGACGACAGGGCTTTGATCAGCCCCAGCATTTT.